What follows are 12 T cell receptor beta chains derived from one specimen sequenced in a study of cytomegalovirus exposure and HLA in healthy donors. PCR used 60 Vbeta primers and 13 Jbeta primers. Using immunoSEQ multiplex PCR, the repertoire was profiled, and TCRdb retains in-frame clones only, with some absent. The data contain 200,000 or so clones, 84% of them singletons. The sample taken for sequencing was PBMCs. These receptors were collected from a boy younger than 18 in good health and CMV-seronegative.

In regard to this clone: The identical CDR3 is also encoded by other nucleotide sequences in the sample. The chain is built from TRBV7-2 and TRBJ2-7; 8 positions match TRBD2. The germline CDR1 and CDR2 sequences are SGHTA and FQGNSA. The V gene end was trimmed by 5 bases and the J gene end by 4 bases; junction bases not matched to a gene: 7. The CDR3 sequence is 14 residues long. CDR3 in amino acids: CASSLGGGGYEQYF. The CDR3 DNA is TGTGCCAGCAGCCTTGGGGGCGGGGGGTACGAGCAGTACTTC.

The genes are TRBV27 and TRBJ2-7; 8 bases are shared with TRBD2. V lost 6 bases, J lost 0 bases, and 10 bases stayed unmatched. This CDR3 contains 16 residues. Germline CDR1 is MNHEY and CDR2 is SMNVEV (reference sequence). Here the CDR3 reads CASRLLIAGSSYEQYF. CDR3 nucleotides: TGTGCCAGCAGACTTCTGATAGCGGGAAGCTCCTACGAGCAGTACTTC.

V and J are TRBV27 and TRBJ2-3; 7 bases line up with TRBD1. Germline CDR1 is MNHEY and CDR2 is SMNVEV (reference sequence). V dropped 5 bases and J dropped 2; count of bases not matched to a gene: 22. The CDR3 covers 20 residues. CDR3 region: CASSVPGQWIPRDPTDTQYF. CDR3 coding DNA: TGTGCCAGCAGTGTGCCGGGACAGTGGATACCTAGGGACCCCACAGATACGCAGTATTTT.

The chain combines TRBV4-3 with TRBJ1-3; a possible D gene is TRBD1 (6 bases). The CDR3 has 15 amino acids. Trimming removed 1 base at V and 0 bases at J, with 7 bases between. Germline CDR1 reads LGHNA; CDR2 reads YSLEER. The CDR3 region is CASSQGTASGNTIYF. Here the CDR3 DNA reads TGCGCCAGCAGCCAAGGGACAGCCTCTGGAAACACCATATATTTT.

The chain recombines TRBV27 with TRBJ2-2; unclear D gene. V lost 3 bases and J 4 bases, leaving 6 bases between the germline ends. The germline V gene encodes CDR1 MNHEY and CDR2 SMNVEV (reference sequence). This CDR3 comprises 13 residues. CDR3 DNA: TGTGCCAGCAGTTTTATCCTCACCGGGGAGCTGTTTTTT. It is translated as CASSFILTGELFF.

V usage is TRBV25-1 and J usage is TRBJ1-1, with D perhaps TRBD1 (5 bases). Germline loops: CDR1 MGHDK, CDR2 SYGVNS. The CDR3 is 12 amino acids. The V and J ends lost 6 bases and 13 bases respectively, with 18 bases between them. CDR3 sequence (DNA): TGTGCCAGCAGACTCATGGGGGGGATGGGTTTCTTT. Translated, it gives CASRLMGGMGFF. The whole variable domain, remainder taken from reference TRBV25-1 and TRBJ1-1, is EADIYQTPRYLVIGTGKKITLECSQTMGHDKMYWYQQDPGMELHLIHYSYGVNSTEKGDLSSESTVSRIRTEHFPLTLESARPSHTSQYLCASRLMGGMGFFGQGTRLTVV.

V usage is TRBV6-4 and J usage is TRBJ2-1; possible D gene TRBD2, 6 bases. The CDR3 is made up of 15 amino acids. The V and J ends lost 4 bases and 3 bases respectively, with 13 bases between them. In germline, CDR1 is MRHNA, CDR2 SNTAGT. CDR3 loop: CASSASSGFYNEQFF. CDR3 nucleotide sequence: TGTGCCAGCAGTGCGAGTAGCGGTTTCTACAATGAGCAGTTCTTC.

V usage is TRBV7-9 and J usage is TRBJ2-3; TRBD2 matches at 10 bases. Trimming took 1 base from V and 1 from J; bases not matched to a gene: 5. The germline V gene has CDR1 SEHNR and CDR2 FQNEAQ (reference sequence). The CDR3 runs 17 residues. The CDR3 DNA is TGTGCCAGCAGCTTAGGTGCTAGCGGGGGCCGCACAGATACGCAGTATTTT. Its protein product is CASSLGASGGRTDTQYF.

The chain uses TRBV28 and TRBJ2-5, with a tentative D call TRBD1 (5 bases). This CDR3 has 12 residues. CDR1 MDHEN and CDR2 SYDVKM come from the germline V gene. Trimming took 3 bases from V and 3 from J, leaving 5 bases between them. This CDR3 reads CASSFREETQYF. The CDR3 DNA reads TGTGCCAGCAGTTTCAGGGAAGAGACCCAGTACTTC.

About this clone: This sample also contains other DNA sequences that code for the same CDR3. CDR3 sequence (DNA): TGTGCCAGCAGCTTAGCAGGACTAGCGGGACCTAGCACAGATACGCAGTATTTT. It encodes CASSLAGLAGPSTDTQYF. This chain uses TRBV11-2 with TRBJ2-3; the match to TRBD2 covers 12 bases. In germline, CDR1 is SGHAT, CDR2 FQNNGV. This CDR3 is 18 amino acids long. V was clipped by 1 base and J by 0 bases; unmatched bases: 5.

This clone has a single count. This chain uses TRBV4-2 with TRBJ2-2; D is ambiguous. Germline lookup yields CDR1 LGHNA and CDR2 YNFKEQ. The CDR3 is made up of 12 amino acids. Trimming stripped 0 bases from V and 9 bases from J, with 5 bases between. CDR3 sequence (DNA): TGTGCCAGCAGCCAAGAGTATCGGGAGCTGTTTTTT. This gives the protein CASSQEYRELFF.

V gene TRBV12-2 combines with J gene TRBJ1-5; the D call TRBD1 from the table was never checked on the DNA. TRBV12-2 is assigned pseudogene status. CDR3 size: 16 residues. CDR3 nucleotide sequence: TGTGCAAGTCGCCATTATGATCGACAGGGGGGTCAGCCCCAGCATTTT. It yields the protein CASRHYDRQGGQPQHF.